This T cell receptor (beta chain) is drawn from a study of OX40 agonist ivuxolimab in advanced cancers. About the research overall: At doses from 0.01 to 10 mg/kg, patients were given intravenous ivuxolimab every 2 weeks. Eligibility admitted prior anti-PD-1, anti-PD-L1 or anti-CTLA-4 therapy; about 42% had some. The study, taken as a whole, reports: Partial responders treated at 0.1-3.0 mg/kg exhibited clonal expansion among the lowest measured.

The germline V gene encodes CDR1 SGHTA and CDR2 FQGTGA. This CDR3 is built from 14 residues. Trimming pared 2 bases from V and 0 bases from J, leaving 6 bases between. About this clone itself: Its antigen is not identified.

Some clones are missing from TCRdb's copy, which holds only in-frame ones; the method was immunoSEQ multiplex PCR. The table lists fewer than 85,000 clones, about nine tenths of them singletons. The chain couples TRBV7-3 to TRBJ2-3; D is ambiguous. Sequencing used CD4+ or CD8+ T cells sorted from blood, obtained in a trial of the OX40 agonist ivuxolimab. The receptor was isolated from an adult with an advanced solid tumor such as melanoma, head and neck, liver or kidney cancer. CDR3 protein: CASSLYQSTDTQYF. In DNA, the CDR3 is TGTGCCAGCAGCTTATATCAAAGCACAGATACGCAGTATTTT. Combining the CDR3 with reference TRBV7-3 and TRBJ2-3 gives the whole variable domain GAGVSQTPSNKVTEKGKYVELRCDPISGHTALYWYRQSLGQGPEFLIYFQGTGAADDSGLPNDRFFAVRPEGSVSTLKIQRTERGDSAVYLCASSLYQSTDTQYFGPGTRLTVL.